This T cell receptor (beta chain) was found in a study of T cells in Graves' hyperthyroidism and ophthalmopathy (dated by TCRdb to between 2018 and 2021). For context, the study as a whole: Peripheral blood was sampled at the time of initial diagnosis, prior to any treatment. TCR V-J signatures able to tell the groups apart were searched for in a discovery cohort of approximately 95 patients, of whom over 40 had Graves' ophthalmopathy and around 56 had stable Graves' hyperthyroidism. An independent validation cohort of 18 to 20 hyperthyroidism patients and over 15 patients who later progressed to ophthalmopathy tested prospective prediction of ophthalmopathy. The 100 discovery patients were randomly split 7:3 into training and test sets. The study also compared thyroid tissue and blood T-cell repertoires from over 5 Graves' hyperthyroidism patients. Once sampling was done, hyperthyroidism patients were given methimazole at a starting dose of 30 mg daily, whereas ophthalmopathy patients were given high-dose intravenous methylprednisolone. The paper reports TCR Vbeta CDR3 sequencing of some 140 peripheral blood samples: under 45 ophthalmopathy, about 75 hyperthyroidism and around 17 progressor patients. General study outcomes and caveats: A model built on a 13 V-J signature distinguished ophthalmopathy from stable hyperthyroidism, reaching approximately 89% sensitivity and approximately 81% specificity in cross-validation and 80%/75% in testing. In validation, the model predicted progression to ophthalmopathy a median of 6.5 months before onset, with over 60% sensitivity and about 72% specificity. Sample size was not statistically predetermined, and investigators were not blinded to group allocation. Most expanded thyroid clonotypes (frequency above 0.001) were also found in blood, which suggests that blood repertoires may mirror thyroid immune responses.

Remarks on this clonotype: The clone's antigen remains unknown. No base quality information exists; no much larger clone differs at one position.

The TCR beta CDR3 regions were amplified from RNA transcripts. The first round of RT-PCR for the TCR CDR3 was performed with the HTBI primer set and the Qiagen OneStep RT-PCR kit. A second multiplex PCR round built the libraries, followed by size selection and purification. Libraries were sequenced paired-end with 100 bp reads on an Illumina HiSeq2000. The study's own analysis went as follows. SOAPnuke was used to process the raw data, with reads discarded if the reads contained adapters or uncalled bases, had a mean Phred below 15, or lacked an exact constant-primer or identifier match. COPE v1.2.5 was used to merge the high-quality paired reads, and each unique nucleotide sequence was defined as a clonotype. Clonotypes were aligned to IMGT TRBV, TRBD and TRBJ reference segments using MiTCR v1.1. Only V-J combinations with frequency above 0.0001, covering approximately 99% of repertoires, were analysed. A TCS score was defined as the ratio of F50 (clonal expansion) to E x V (chaos), with BLOSUM62-based TCRdist applied between CDR3 peptides within each V-J. Welch's t-statistics and random forest reduced roughly 500 V-J features to 13, which were used in a naive Bayes classifier (R e1071). TCRdb took the public reads, trimmed them with fastp at Q25, ran MiXCR for clone calling and kept in-frame beta chains. Every entry covers one CDR3 protein and lists the most common genes and DNA from its rows. The V and J calls come from TCRdb's annotation, not from the publication. Within this sample are around 280,000 distinct CDR3 sequences, with about an eighth of them counted one time only. Of the sample, roughly 8.5% falls within the top ten clones.

CDR1 and CDR2, per the germline V gene, are MNHNS and SASEGT. The cysteine opens and the phenylalanine closes a CDR3 of 15 amino acids. Only CDR3 DNA is held: 45 bases, read in frame from base 1. Trimming removed 4 bases from V and 5 bases from J, leaving 14 bases between the germline ends. Hyperthyroidism patients were aged 18 to 65 years and newly diagnosed, with disease duration of less than 2 months. The study excluded patients with uncontrolled infections, other autoimmune diseases, pregnancy or lactation. Diagnoses were based on clinical symptoms, serum thyroxine and TRAb, thyroid ultrasound and orbital computed tomography. For progressor patients, blood was drawn at the first diagnosis of hyperthyroidism, before any ophthalmopathy symptoms had appeared. PBMCs were isolated from about 9.1 ml of fresh peripheral blood by Ficoll-Paque density gradient centrifugation. Patients classed as progressors first received a Graves' hyperthyroidism diagnosis and then went on to develop ophthalmopathy during follow-up. Total RNA was extracted with Trizol reagent, and quality was checked on an Agilent 2100 Bioanalyzer.

The receptor was isolated from a woman aged 30 to 39 with Graves' hyperthyroidism that later progressed to Graves' ophthalmopathy. The sequence is built from TRBV6-1 and TRBJ2-2; the D segment could be TRBD1, given 8 matching bases. The sample consisted of blood. The CDR3 sequence is CASSADRGGTGELFF. The nucleotides read TGTGCCAGCAGTGCCGACAGGGGAGGGACCGGGGAGCTGTTTTTT.